Following are 10 T cell receptor beta chains from one sample sequenced in a study of Ad26.COV2.S vaccination and SARS-CoV-2 variants. Clones were read by immunoSEQ multiplex PCR, and TCRdb kept only the in-frame ones, dropping some. The sample has under 150,000 clones; 80% to 90% are singletons. This specimen was peripheral blood, taken after recovery from COVID-19. These receptors came from a human donor who had recovered from COVID-19.

The J gene is TRBJ1-6, the V gene TRBV18; D unclear. The CDR3 loop spans 15 amino acids. Germline CDR1 is KGHSH and CDR2 is LQKENI. V was cut by 1 base and J by 5 bases, with 9 bases left in between. CDR3 in amino acids: CASSPQGPDNSPLHF. CDR3 bases: TGTGCCAGCTCACCACAAGGGCCGGATAATTCACCCCTCCACTTT.

The chain has TRBV6-6 and TRBJ1-2; tentative D call: TRBD1 (5 bases). Germline V gives CDR1 MNHNY, CDR2 SVGAGI (reference sequence). The V and J ends lost 0 bases and 0 bases respectively, with 11 bases between them. The CDR3 is 16 residues long. The CDR3 loop is CASSYSNQGPNYGYTF. The CDR3 nucleotides are TGTGCCAGCAGTTACTCGAACCAGGGCCCTAACTATGGCTACACCTTC.

The gene calls are TRBV12-1 and TRBJ2-3. TRBV12-1 constitutes a pseudogene. The CDR3 runs 12 residues. CDR3 in amino acids: CASNRYTDTQYF. The CDR3 DNA reads as TGTGCCAGTAATCGATACACAGATACGCAGTATTTT.

The genes are TRBV19 and TRBJ1-4; 10 bases match TRBD1. Losses at the gene ends were 7 bases for V and 7 bases for J; bases not matched to a gene: 3. This CDR3 has 13 amino acids. The germline V gene encodes CDR1 LNHDA and CDR2 SQIVND (reference sequence). CDR3 residues: CASTRDRGEKLFF. The CDR3 region has the DNA TGTGCCAGTACCCGGGACAGGGGTGAAAAACTGTTTTTT. Using reference TRBV19 and TRBJ1-4 for the parts outside the CDR3, the full variable domain is DGGITQSPKYLFRKEGQNVTLSCEQNLNHDAMYWYRQDPGQGLRLIYYSQIVNDFQKGDIAEGYSVSREKKESFPLTVTSAQKNPTAFYLCASTRDRGEKLFFGSGTQLSVL.

The chain links TRBV4-3 to TRBJ2-7; TRBD2 matches at 7 bases. This CDR3 has 15 residues. Trimming took 1 base from V and 2 from J; bases not matched to a gene: 5. Looked up from germline, CDR1 is LGHNA and CDR2 is YSLEER. In DNA, the CDR3 is TGCGCCAGCAGCCAAGGGGGGACTAAGCCCTACGAGCAGTACTTC. Translating it yields CASSQGGTKPYEQYF.

The CDR3: CASSSGQTRNTQYF. The CDR3 nucleotides are TGTGCCAGCAGTTCCGGACAGACCCGGAATACGCAGTATTTT. This chain links TRBV7-9 with TRBJ2-3; D might be TRBD1 (6 bases). This CDR3 is built from 14 residues. Germline V CDR1 and CDR2: SEHNR, FQNEAQ (reference sequence). The germline V and J ends were trimmed by 6 bases and 7 bases, with 17 bases remaining between them.

This chain connects TRBV6-1 to TRBJ2-1, with unresolved D. Germline values: CDR1 MNHNS, CDR2 SASEGT. Trimming shortened V by 3 bases and J by 10 bases, and 7 bases separated the two germline ends. The CDR3 runs 11 residues. CDR3 coding DNA: TGTGCCAGCAGTGATAGGAGCGAGCAGTTCTTC. Translating it yields CASSDRSEQFF.

The chain has TRBV4-1 and TRBJ2-3; 12 bases line up with TRBD1. The ends lost 0 bases at V and 5 bases at J; junction bases unmatched: 21. Germline V CDR1 and CDR2: MGHRA, YSYEKL. The CDR3 loop spans 22 amino acids. CDR3 loop: CASSQDKLRDRGQSRMEDTQYF. The CDR3 DNA sequence: TGCGCCAGCAGCCAAGATAAGCTCCGGGACAGGGGGCAGTCGCGTATGGAAGATACGCAGTATTTT.

The CDR3 coding sequence is TGTGCCAGCAGCAAAACGGACAGGCGTCAGCCCCAGCATTTT. Translation: CASSKTDRRQPQHF. This sequence joins TRBV21-1 and TRBJ1-5; no check of the table's D call, TRBD1, against the DNA was made. TRBV21-1 is deemed a pseudogene. The CDR3 extends over 14 amino acids.

The V and J genes are TRBV11-2 and TRBJ1-2; tentative D call: TRBD1 (6 bases). CDR3 size: 13 residues. Looked up from germline, CDR1 is SGHAT and CDR2 is FQNNGV. V was shortened by 5 bases and J by 2 bases, with 9 bases between the two germline ends. In DNA, the CDR3 is TGTGCCAGCAGCCCGGACAGAAACTATGGCTACACCTTC. Protein: CASSPDRNYGYTF.